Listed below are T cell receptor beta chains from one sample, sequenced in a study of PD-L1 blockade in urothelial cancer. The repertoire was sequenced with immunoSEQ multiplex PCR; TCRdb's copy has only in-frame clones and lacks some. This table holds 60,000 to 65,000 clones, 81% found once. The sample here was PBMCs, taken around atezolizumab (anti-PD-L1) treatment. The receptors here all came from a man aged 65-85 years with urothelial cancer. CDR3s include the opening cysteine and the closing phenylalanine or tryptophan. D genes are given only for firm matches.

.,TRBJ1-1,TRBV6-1,CASSFGGVSEAFF
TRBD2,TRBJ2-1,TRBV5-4,CASSPRLAGDEQFF
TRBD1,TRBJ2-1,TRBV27,CASSFRTGEVNEQFF
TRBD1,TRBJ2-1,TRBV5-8,CASSLGDRVVNEQFF
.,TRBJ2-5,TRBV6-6,CASSYLKGDGETQYF
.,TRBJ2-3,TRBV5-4,CASSWERAAADTQYF
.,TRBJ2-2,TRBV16,CASSLDIIPFGEDTGELFF
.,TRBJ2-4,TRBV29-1,CSVVYQGGIAKNIQYF
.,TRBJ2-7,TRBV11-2,CASSLTISDEQYF
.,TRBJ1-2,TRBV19,CASSSWNGINYGYTF
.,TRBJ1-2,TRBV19,CASSMGGVYGYTF
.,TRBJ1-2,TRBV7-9,CASSLGLYGYTF
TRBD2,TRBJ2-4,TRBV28,CASSSLPTSGMEGAKNIQYF
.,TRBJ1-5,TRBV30,CAWAAGDRQPQHF
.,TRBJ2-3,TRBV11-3,CASSLDSADTQYF
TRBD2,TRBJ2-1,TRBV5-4,CASSSAGSGSINEQFF